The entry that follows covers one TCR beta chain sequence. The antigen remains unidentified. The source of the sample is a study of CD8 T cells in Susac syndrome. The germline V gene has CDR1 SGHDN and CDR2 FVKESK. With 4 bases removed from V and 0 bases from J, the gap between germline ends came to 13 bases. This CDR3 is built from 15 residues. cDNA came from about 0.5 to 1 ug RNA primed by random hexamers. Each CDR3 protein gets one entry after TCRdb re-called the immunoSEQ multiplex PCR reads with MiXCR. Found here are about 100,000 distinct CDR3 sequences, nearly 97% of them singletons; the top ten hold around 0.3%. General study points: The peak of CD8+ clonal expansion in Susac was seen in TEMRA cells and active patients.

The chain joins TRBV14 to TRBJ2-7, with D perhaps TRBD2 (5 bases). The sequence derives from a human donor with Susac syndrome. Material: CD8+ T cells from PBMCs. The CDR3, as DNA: TGTGCCAGCAGCCCCTCGGGGTACACCTCCTACGAGCAGTACTTC. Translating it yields CASSPSGYTSYEQYF.